What follows are 7 T cell receptor beta chains derived from one specimen sequenced in a study of shared clonotypes between healthy human individuals (dated by TCRdb to about 2020). The library was made by the immunoSEQ multiplex PCR assay. Sourced from immuneACCESS, this table was stored by TCRdb with only in-frame sequences that have V and J called. A share of the clones is absent; for the studies checked, an unresolved V gene accounts for under half, and the remainder has no known explanation. Recorded for this sample are about 1.1 million clones; approximately 80% of them occurred a single time. Clones ranked in the top ten supply more than 0.55% of the sample. The specimen was memory CD4+ T cells from PBMCs. Reading the label with the study, this specimen's cell subset or site is: CD45RA-negative fraction. These receptors were obtained from a man younger than 35 in good health. Some clones in this sample may be carry-over from other donors' samples.

This chain joins TRBV7-3 and TRBJ2-3, with 7 nucleotides matching TRBD2. V lost 8 bases and J lost 0; bases outside the gene matches: 8. This CDR3 contains 15 residues. Per germline, CDR1 SGHTA and CDR2 FQGTGA. The CDR3 loop is CASQASGASTDTQYF. CDR3 DNA: TGTGCCAGCCAGGCTAGCGGTGCGAGCACAGATACGCAGTATTTT.

The table lists this clone with a few counts. Other DNA sequences in this specimen translate into the identical CDR3. The chain employs TRBV5-1 and TRBJ2-7; weak D call: TRBD1 (5 bases). The germline gives CDR1 SGHRS, CDR2 YFSETQ. The ends were cut back, 4 bases at V and 3 bases at J, with 14 bases in the middle. CDR3 length equals 14 residues. Written as DNA, the CDR3 is TGCGCCAGCAGCCATAGGACAAGGAGCTACGAGCAGTACTTC. Translated: CASSHRTRSYEQYF.

This clone was picked up a small number of times. The genes are TRBV7-3 and TRBJ1-1, with 7 bases fitting TRBD1. From germline, CDR1 is SGHTA and CDR2 FQGTGA. The CDR3 is made up of 15 amino acids. With V trimmed by 5 bases and J by 5 bases, 11 bases remained unmatched. As DNA, the CDR3 is TGTGCCAGCAGCATGGTTGGAGGGGGCTTAACTGAAGCTTTCTTT. This translates into CASSMVGGGLTEAFF.

The chain is built from TRBV28 and TRBJ1-1; 9 nucleotides match TRBD1. V trimming: 6 bases; J trimming: 1 base; junction bases outside the gene matches: 9. The CDR3 runs 16 residues. CDR1 and CDR2 (germline): MDHEN, SYDVKM. The CDR3 coding sequence is TGTGCCAGCAGCACGGTTTGGACAGGGGAGAACACTGAAGCTTTCTTT. Protein product: CASSTVWTGENTEAFF.

The V and J genes are TRBV19 and TRBJ2-2, with TRBD1 as a possible D gene (5 bases). The germline gives CDR1 LNHDA, CDR2 SQIVND (reference sequence). The CDR3 has 17 amino acids. With 6 bases removed from V and 0 bases from J, the gap between germline ends came to 17 bases. The CDR3, as DNA: TGTGCCAGTAGAACCCGAGTCGGACACTCGAACACCGGGGAGCTGTTTTTT. This encodes CASRTRVGHSNTGELFF.

The chain employs TRBV28 and TRBJ2-7, with a tentative D call TRBD2 (5 bases). This CDR3 contains 12 residues. The ends were cut back, 6 bases at V and 3 bases at J, with 9 bases in the middle. Germline V lookup: CDR1 MDHEN, CDR2 SYDVKM. The CDR3 is CASSGRGYEQYF. Written as DNA, the CDR3 is TGTGCCAGCAGCGGCCGGGGCTACGAGCAGTACTTC.

The V gene is TRBV6-1, the J gene TRBJ1-1, with D maybe TRBD1 (5 bases). Trimming removed 6 bases at V and 8 bases at J, with 16 bases between. The CDR3 runs 13 residues. Looked up from germline, CDR1 is MNHNS and CDR2 is SASEGT. The CDR3 is CASSKGVGPEAFF. The CDR3 nucleotides are TGTGCCAGCAGCAAAGGGGTGGGGCCCGAAGCTTTCTTT.